This TCR beta chain was documented in a study of CD8 T cells in Susac syndrome. Germline trimming cut 5 bases from V and 5 bases from J; bases unmatched to any gene: 5. Germline CDR1 and CDR2: SGHAT and FQNNGV. There are 13 residues in the CDR3. The multiple sclerosis control cohort comprised treatment-naive individuals presenting with stable or active relapsing-remitting disease. CD8+ and CD4+ T cells were negatively isolated; TEMRA cells were FACS-enriched. With random hexamers, roughly 0.45 to 1 ug RNA was reverse transcribed. Coverage of TCR beta CDR3 amplification by immunoSEQ multiplex PCR extended to 54 Vbeta and 13 Jbeta. TCRdb passed the immunoSEQ multiplex PCR reads through MiXCR, listing each CDR3 protein once. The repertoire has about 250,000 distinct CDR3 sequences, 85% to 95% of them found once; the top ten carry approximately 0.072%.

This clonotype was sampled from a human donor with multiple sclerosis. Sequencing was performed on CD4+ T cells from PBMCs. The gene calls are TRBV11-2 and TRBJ2-5; TRBD2 matches at 7 bases. For the CDR3, the DNA is TGTGCCAGCAGCCCAGCGGGACGGGAGACCCAGTACTTC. Protein sequence: CASSPAGRETQYF.